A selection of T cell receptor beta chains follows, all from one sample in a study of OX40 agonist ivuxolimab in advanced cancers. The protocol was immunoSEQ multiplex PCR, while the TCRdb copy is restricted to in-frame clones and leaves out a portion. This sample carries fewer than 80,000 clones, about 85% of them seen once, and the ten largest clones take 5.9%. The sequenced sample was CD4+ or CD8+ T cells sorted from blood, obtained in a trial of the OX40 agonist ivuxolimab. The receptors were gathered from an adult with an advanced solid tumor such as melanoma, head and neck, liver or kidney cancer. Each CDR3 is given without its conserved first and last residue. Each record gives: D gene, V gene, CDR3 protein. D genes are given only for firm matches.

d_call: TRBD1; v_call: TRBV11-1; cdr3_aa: ASSWDRHTDTQY
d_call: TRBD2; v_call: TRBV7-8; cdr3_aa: ASRSGREDEQF
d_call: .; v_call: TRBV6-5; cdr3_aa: ASSYTGSYGYT
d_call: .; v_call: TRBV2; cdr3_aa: ASSDQQETQY
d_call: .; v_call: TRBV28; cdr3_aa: ASSPLPLTNQPQH
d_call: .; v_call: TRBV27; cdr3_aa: ASSLSINRDEQY
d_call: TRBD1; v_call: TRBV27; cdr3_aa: ASSFSGTGVYT
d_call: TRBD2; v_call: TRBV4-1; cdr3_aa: ASSQDPSGSGGYNEQF
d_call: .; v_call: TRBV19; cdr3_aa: ASGRSSGNTIY
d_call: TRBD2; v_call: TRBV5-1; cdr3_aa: ASSSPAAGGLGYNEQF
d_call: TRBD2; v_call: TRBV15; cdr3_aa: ATSNKRLADNEQF
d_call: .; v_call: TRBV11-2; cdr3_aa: ASSLGMKTGFRGYT
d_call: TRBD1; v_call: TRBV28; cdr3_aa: ASSPQGDNQPQH
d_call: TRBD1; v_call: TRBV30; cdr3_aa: AWSVQGSYGYT
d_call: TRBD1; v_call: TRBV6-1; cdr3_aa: ASSEAEGQGGGYT
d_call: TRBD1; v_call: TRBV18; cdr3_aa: ASSPPVTGLYNEQF
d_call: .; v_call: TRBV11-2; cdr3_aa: ASKRWTTDTEAF
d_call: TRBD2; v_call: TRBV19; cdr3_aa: ASSIAGGGLYNEQF
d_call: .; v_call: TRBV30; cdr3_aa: AWSVLGTNTYEQY
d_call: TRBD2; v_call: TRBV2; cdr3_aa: ASRGGADTQY